This TCR beta chain came from a study of OX40 agonist ivuxolimab in advanced cancers. Notes on the research overall: Ivuxolimab was an agonistic, fully human IgG2 monoclonal antibody directed against OX40 (CD134), a costimulatory receptor. Intravenous ivuxolimab was administered to patients every 2 weeks at six dose levels: 0.01, 0.1, 0.3, 1.5, 3 and 10 mg/kg. Among the approximately 50 dose-escalation patients, some 19 had hepatocellular carcinoma, 15 melanoma, 9 renal cell carcinoma and 9 head and neck cancer. In the dose-escalation cohort, approximately 80% of patients were male, and the mean age was around 65 years with a range of roughly 20 to 85. Patients were allowed to have had prior anti-PD-1, anti-PD-L1 or anti-CTLA-4 therapy, and approximately 40% of the dose-escalation patients had previously received checkpoint inhibitors. Three dose-escalation patients achieved partial responses, one with hepatocellular carcinoma and two with cutaneous melanoma. The purpose of peripheral TCRbeta sequencing was to test whether ivuxolimab changed TCR sequence diversity and led to clonal T-cell expansion. The paper reports the monotherapy dose-escalation portion (N ≈ 50 patients) of the phase I ivuxolimab trial. Study-wide conclusions, independent of this receptor: On average, CD8+ T cells showed more expanded clones than CD4+ T cells after ivuxolimab. At doses of 0.1 to 3.0 mg/kg, clonal expansion of both CD4+ and CD8+ T cells in blood was seen between baseline and week 6. Antigen specificity was not determined for the clonally expanded peripheral T cells. Low levels of normalized T-cell clonal expansion were also seen in some patients who did not respond. In partial responders in the 0.1-3.0 mg/kg groups, normalized peripheral clonal expansion was found to be among the lowest, especially among CD8+ T cells.

The junction shows trimming of 3 bases on V and 6 bases on J, plus 6 bases between the germline ends. The CDR3 contains 11 residues, cysteine and phenylalanine counted. The DNA shown is the 33-base CDR3, in frame from base 1. CDR1 and CDR2 (SGHTA, FQGNSA) derive from the germline V gene. To sequence the TCRbeta CDR3 region, genomic DNA was isolated from the sorted cells. TCRbeta CDR3 regions were sequenced using the immunoSEQ Assay. TCRdb took over this immuneACCESS table, retaining in-frame rearrangements with V and J assigned. Such tables are incomplete; in checked studies, under half of the missing clones stem from an unresolved V gene, and the remainder is unexplained. Present in this sample are 60,000 to 75,000 clones, over 65% of which were seen just once. The top ten clones comprise 5.5% to 7% of the sample. This clone was seen just once. Its binding antigen is unknown. No clone much larger than this one lies a single base away; base qualities are absent.

The trial excluded patients who had a history of autoimmune disease or were on systemic immunosuppression. Peripheral blood for TCR sequencing was collected from all dose cohorts at baseline, on cycle 4 day 1, and on cycle 7 day 1. The samples were drawn from a first-in-human, open-label, multicenter phase I dose-escalation trial of ivuxolimab. Adults with locally advanced or metastatic melanoma, renal cell carcinoma, hepatocellular carcinoma or head and neck squamous cell carcinoma were enrolled in the trial. Before TCR sequencing, CD4+ T cells and CD8+ T cells were sorted from peripheral blood as separate populations.

The sequence was collected from an adult with an advanced solid tumor such as melanoma, head and neck, liver or kidney cancer. Sequenced here: CD4+ or CD8+ T cells sorted from blood, sampled in a trial of the OX40 agonist ivuxolimab. This chain joins TRBV7-2 to TRBJ2-7; the D gene remains uncertain. The CDR3 region has the sequence CASSFRAEQYF. The sequence in DNA is TGTGCCAGCAGCTTTAGGGCCGAGCAGTACTTC.